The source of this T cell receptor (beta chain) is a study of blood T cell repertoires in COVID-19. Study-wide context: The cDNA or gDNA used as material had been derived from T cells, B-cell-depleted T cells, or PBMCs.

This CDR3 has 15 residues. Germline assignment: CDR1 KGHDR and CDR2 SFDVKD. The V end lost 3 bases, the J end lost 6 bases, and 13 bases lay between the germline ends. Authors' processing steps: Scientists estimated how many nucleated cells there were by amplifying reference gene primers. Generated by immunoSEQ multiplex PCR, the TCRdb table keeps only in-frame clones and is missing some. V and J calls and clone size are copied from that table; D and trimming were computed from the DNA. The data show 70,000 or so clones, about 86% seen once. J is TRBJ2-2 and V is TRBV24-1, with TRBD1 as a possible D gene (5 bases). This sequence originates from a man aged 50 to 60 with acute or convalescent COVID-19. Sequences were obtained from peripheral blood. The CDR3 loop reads CATSDRGKGAGELFF. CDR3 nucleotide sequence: TGTGCCACCAGTGATAGGGGAAAAGGGGCCGGGGAGCTGTTTTTT.